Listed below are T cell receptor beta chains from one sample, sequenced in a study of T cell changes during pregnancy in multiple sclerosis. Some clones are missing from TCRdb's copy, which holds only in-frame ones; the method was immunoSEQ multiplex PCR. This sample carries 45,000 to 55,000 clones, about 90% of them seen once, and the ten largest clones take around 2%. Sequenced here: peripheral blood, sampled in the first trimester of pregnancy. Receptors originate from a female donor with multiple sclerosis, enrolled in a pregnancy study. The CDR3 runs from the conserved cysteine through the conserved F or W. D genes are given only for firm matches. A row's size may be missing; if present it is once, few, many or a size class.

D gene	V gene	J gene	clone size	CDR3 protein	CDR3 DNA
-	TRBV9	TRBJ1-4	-	CASSVAGGGKLFF	TGTGCCAGCAGCGTAGCTGGGGGGGGTAAACTGTTTTTT
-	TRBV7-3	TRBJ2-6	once	CASSPNRVSGANVLTF	TGTGCCAGCAGCCCAAACAGGGTTTCTGGGGCCAACGTCCTGACTTTC
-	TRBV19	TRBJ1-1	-	CACDSDGNTEAFF	TGTGCCTGCGACAGCGACGGGAACACTGAAGCTTTCTTT
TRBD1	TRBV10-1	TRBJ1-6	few	CASSEGTGYNSPLHF	TGCGCCAGCAGTGAGGGGACAGGGTATAATTCACCCCTCCACTTT
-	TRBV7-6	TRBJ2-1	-	CASSLGSGVYNEQFF	TGTGCCAGCAGCCTCGGTTCGGGGGTCTACAATGAGCAGTTCTTC
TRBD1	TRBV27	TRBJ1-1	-	CASSSQRDRVVAFF	TGTGCCAGCAGTTCGCAACGGGACAGAGTTGTTGCTTTCTTT
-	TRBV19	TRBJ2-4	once	CASSPPRSRAKNIQYF	TGTGCCAGTAGTCCCCCCCGTTCGAGAGCCAAAAACATTCAGTACTTC
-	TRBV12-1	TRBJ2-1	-	CASSFRRVKRTRDEQFF	TGTGCCAGCAGCTTTCGTAGAGTCAAGCGAACACGCGATGAGCAGTTCTTC
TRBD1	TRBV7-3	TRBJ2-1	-	CASSLRDRDNEQFF	TGTGCCAGCAGCTTACGGGACAGGGACAATGAGCAGTTCTTC
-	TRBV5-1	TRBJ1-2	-	CASSSGLLSNYGYTF	TGCGCCAGCAGCTCGGGACTGCTGAGTAACTATGGCTACACCTTC
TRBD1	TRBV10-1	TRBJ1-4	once	CASSELLGPVTGDLTGAEKLFF	TGCGCCAGCAGTGAGTTATTGGGGCCCGTAACAGGGGATTTAACTGGGGCTGAAAAACTGTTTTTT
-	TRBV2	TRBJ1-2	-	CASSEFRGNYGYTF	TGTGCCAGCAGTGAATTTAGGGGGAACTATGGCTACACCTTC
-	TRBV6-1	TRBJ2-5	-	CASSDWEVYRVETQYF	TGTGCCAGCAGTGATTGGGAGGTTTACCGAGTGGAGACCCAGTACTTC
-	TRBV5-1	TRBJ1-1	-	CASSFSLQGWTEAFF	TGCGCCAGCAGCTTTAGCCTCCAGGGTTGGACTGAAGCTTTCTTT
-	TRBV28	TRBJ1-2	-	CASTVGSGGYTF	TGTGCCAGCACCGTGGGGTCGGGGGGCTACACCTTC
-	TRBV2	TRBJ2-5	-	CASSEGLRVPHQETQYF	TGTGCCAGCAGTGAAGGTCTCAGGGTCCCCCACCAAGAGACCCAGTACTTC
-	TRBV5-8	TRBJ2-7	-	CASSFTGTGSYEQYF	TGTGCCAGCAGCTTTACCGGGACTGGCTCCTACGAGCAGTACTTC
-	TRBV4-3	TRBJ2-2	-	CASSQEPSGGPGELFF	TGCGCCAGCAGCCAAGAGCCCTCGGGTGGTCCCGGGGAGCTGTTTTTT
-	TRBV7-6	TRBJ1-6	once	CASSFVVDSPLHF	TGTGCCAGCAGCTTCGTCGTAGATTCACCCCTCCACTTT
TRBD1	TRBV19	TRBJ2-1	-	CASSILPRQGYNEQFF	TGTGCCAGTAGTATCCTCCCGAGACAGGGTTACAATGAGCAGTTCTTC
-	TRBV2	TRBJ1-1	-	CASTQMRAGTEAFF	TGTGCCAGCACCCAGATGAGGGCCGGGACTGAAGCTTTCTTT
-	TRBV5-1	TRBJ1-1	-	CASSPRQVINTEAFF	TGCGCCAGCAGCCCAAGACAGGTTATAAACACTGAAGCTTTCTTT
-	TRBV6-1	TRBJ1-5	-	CASSRQYDQPQHF	TGTGCCAGCAGTCGACAGTATGATCAGCCCCAGCATTTT
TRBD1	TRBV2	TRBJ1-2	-	CASTQGQGRYGYTF	TGTGCCAGCACTCAGGGACAGGGAAGGTATGGCTACACCTTC
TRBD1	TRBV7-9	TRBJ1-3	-	CASSPKGQGASGNTIYF	TGTGCCAGCAGCCCAAAGGGACAGGGGGCCTCTGGAAACACCATATATTTT
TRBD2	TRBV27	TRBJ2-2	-	CASSGWAGGPGELFF	TGTGCCAGCAGTGGCTGGGCGGGGGGCCCCGGGGAGCTGTTTTTT
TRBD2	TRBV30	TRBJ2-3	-	CAWSVRGGGTDTQYF	TGTGCCTGGAGTGTACGGGGGGGAGGCACAGATACGCAGTATTTT
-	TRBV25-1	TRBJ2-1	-	CASSGSPLSDSQQFF	TGTGCCAGCAGTGGGTCGCCACTTTCGGACAGTCAGCAGTTCTTC
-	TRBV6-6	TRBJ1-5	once	CASDRGWEGNQPQHF	TGTGCCAGCGATAGAGGGTGGGAGGGCAATCAGCCCCAGCATTTT
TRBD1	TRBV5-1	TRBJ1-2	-	CASSVGTGGHGYTF	TGCGCCAGCAGCGTGGGAACAGGGGGCCATGGCTACACCTTC
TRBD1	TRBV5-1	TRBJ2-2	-	CASRTGGGNGELFF	TGCGCCAGCAGGACAGGGGGCGGTAACGGGGAGCTGTTTTTT
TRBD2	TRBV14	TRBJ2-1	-	CASSQDWAGGYEDEQFF	TGTGCCAGCAGCCAAGATTGGGCGGGGGGCTATGAAGATGAGCAGTTCTTC
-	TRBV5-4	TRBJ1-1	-	CASSFSGLNTEAFF	TGTGCCAGCAGCTTCTCAGGGTTGAACACTGAAGCTTTCTTT